The TCR beta chain under discussion was sequenced for a study of technical replicates of blood from four donors. V was pared by 3 bases and J by 13 bases, with 10 bases between. This CDR3 comprises 12 residues. The germline CDR1 and CDR2 sequences are LNHDA and SQIVND (reference sequence). Generated by immunoSEQ multiplex PCR, the TCRdb table keeps only in-frame clones and is missing some. This table holds 64,000 or so clones, approximately 86% found once. V and J are TRBV19 and TRBJ1-6; a weak D match, TRBD1 (5 bases). The TCR originated in a human donor in good health. Some clones in this sample may be carry-over from other donors' samples. Sequencing was carried out using PBMCs. CDR3 DNA sequence: TGTGCCAGTAGTATGAAAGGGGTGCCCCTCCACTTT. Protein: CASSMKGVPLHF.